The 26 T cell receptor beta chains below all came from one sample that was sequenced in a study of shared clonotypes between healthy human individuals (dated by TCRdb to 2019 to 2021). Library preparation was by the immunoSEQ multiplex PCR assay. TCRdb retrieved this table from immuneACCESS and kept in-frame rearrangements only. Not all clones are present; in checked studies, unresolved V genes account for under half, and no reason is known for the remainder. The sample includes 1.5 million to 2.5 million clones, with about 94% observed a single time. The biggest ten clones account for around 1% of the sample. CD8 naive samples were CD45RO-negative cells positively selected for CCR7, giving a CD45RA+CCR7+ population that excluded TemRA cells. Material for sequencing was naive CD8+ T cells sorted from blood. Reading the label with the study, this specimen's cell subset or site is: CD45RA+CCR7+. The receptor set was obtained from a man aged 18 to 35 in good health.

In the case of this clone: Additional DNA sequences in this sample encode the identical CDR3. The chain joins TRBV13 to TRBJ2-2; D uncertain. V gave up 5 bases and J gave up 6 bases, with 10 bases separating them. Germline V CDR1 and CDR2: PRHDT, FYEKMQ (reference sequence). The CDR3 sequence is 13 residues long. Written as DNA, the CDR3 is TGTGCCAGCAGCCCCGGTCCATCCGGGGAGCTGTTTTTT. It translates to CASSPGPSGELFF.

The chain couples TRBV30 to TRBJ1-6; TRBD1 matches at 10 bases. V lost 0 bases to trimming and J lost 7 bases; unmatched junction nucleotides: 3. From germline, CDR1 is GTSNPN and CDR2 SVGIG (reference sequence). The length of the CDR3 is 15 residues. CDR3 in DNA: TGTGCCTGGAGTGTTCTGGGACAGGGGAATTCACCCCTCCACTTT. Protein product: CAWSVLGQGNSPLHF.

This clone was picked up one time. The gene calls are TRBV4-3 and TRBJ2-3, with TRBD2 matching 9 bases. Germline CDR1 LGHNA, CDR2 YSLEER. This CDR3 region has 16 residues. V shed 4 bases and J 2 bases; nucleotides not matched to a gene: 7. The CDR3 DNA follows: TGCGCCAGCAGCCCCCGGACTAGCGCATACACAGATACGCAGTATTTT. It yields the protein CASSPRTSAYTDTQYF.

V gene TRBV7-9 combines with J gene TRBJ1-1; tentative D call: TRBD1 (5 bases). V was trimmed by 0 bases and J by 1 base, leaving 9 bases between them. Per the germline V gene, CDR1 is SEHNR and CDR2 is FQNEAQ (reference sequence). This CDR3 is 15 amino acids long. The CDR3 DNA sequence: TGTGCCAGCAGCTTAGCGGGTGGGGGGAACACTGAAGCTTTCTTT. Protein product: CASSLAGGGNTEAFF.

The chain carries TRBV5-6 and TRBJ2-1; 9 bases agree with TRBD2. This CDR3 region has 16 residues. The V gene's germline CDR1 is SGHDT and CDR2 YYEEEE. Unmatched junction bases numbered 11, after V lost 3 bases and J lost 7 bases. CDR3 loop: CASSSGASGIRNEQFF. The CDR3 DNA is TGTGCCAGCAGCTCTGGCGCTAGCGGGATCAGAAATGAGCAGTTCTTC.

The chain uses TRBV6-5 and TRBJ2-3, with a tentative D call TRBD2 (6 bases). CDR1 and CDR2 from the germline V gene are MNHEY and SVGAGI. Trimming left V 6 bases short and J 3 bases short, with 10 bases between. The CDR3 has 13 residues. This CDR3 is CASSQGLTDTQYF. The CDR3 nucleotides are TGTGCCAGCAGCCAAGGACTAACAGATACGCAGTATTTT.

This clone was detected once. The rearrangement links TRBV6-5 to TRBJ2-7, with D unclear. Germline CDR1 is MNHEY and CDR2 is SVGAGI. V lost 2 bases to trimming and J lost 2 bases, with 10 bases between them. This CDR3 has 14 amino acids. CDR3 amino acids: CASSYRRYAYEQYF. CDR3 DNA: TGTGCCAGCAGTTACCGCCGGTATGCCTACGAGCAGTACTTC.

The genes are TRBV7-9 and TRBJ2-1; D is perhaps TRBD2 (5 bases). Per the germline V gene, CDR1 is SEHNR and CDR2 is FQNEAQ (reference sequence). CDR3 size: 14 residues. V dropped 5 bases and J dropped 6 bases, with 14 bases sitting between them. Here the CDR3 DNA reads TGTGCCAGCAGCCTCGACTATTACCTCAATGAGCAGTTCTTC. Translation gives CASSLDYYLNEQFF.

This clone was detected once. The chain combines TRBV21-1 with TRBJ1-2; the table's D call, TRBD1, has no DNA check behind it. TRBV21-1 is assigned pseudogene status. This CDR3 contains 14 residues. The CDR3 reads CASSRRTDNYGYTF. The CDR3, as DNA: TGTGCCAGCAGCCGCCGGACAGACAACTATGGCTACACCTTC.

The rearrangement uses TRBV5-4 and TRBJ2-7; D is ambiguous. The ends were cut back, 5 bases at V and 3 bases at J, with 9 bases in the middle. Germline V gene data show CDR1 as SGHNT and CDR2 as YYREEE (reference sequence). This CDR3 has 12 residues. Here the CDR3 reads CASSYLNYEQYF. DNA for the CDR3: TGTGCCAGCAGTTACCTCAACTACGAGCAGTACTTC.

This chain connects TRBV19 to TRBJ1-2, with a possible D match to TRBD1 (5 bases). Looked up from germline, CDR1 is LNHDA and CDR2 is SQIVND (reference sequence). V was trimmed by 7 bases and J by 4 bases, leaving 13 bases between them. The length of the CDR3 is 13 residues. CDR3 protein: CASTEDIFYGYTF. CDR3 DNA sequence: TGTGCCAGTACCGAGGACATCTTCTATGGCTACACCTTC.

V and J are TRBV4-1 and TRBJ2-7; 9 bases are shared with TRBD2. The trim removed 2 bases at V and 5 bases at J, leaving 13 bases unmatched. Germline V gene lookup returns CDR1 MGHRA and CDR2 YSYEKL. The CDR3 consists of 17 residues. CDR3 bases: TGCGCCAGCAGCCAATTCCCCCCCTATAGCGGGGGAGACGAGCAGTACTTC. This codes for CASSQFPPYSGGDEQYF.

This clone was picked up a small number of times. The rearrangement uses TRBV19 and TRBJ2-7, with 7 bases identical to TRBD1. Per germline, CDR1 LNHDA and CDR2 SQIVND (reference sequence). The CDR3 totals 14 residues. V shed 8 bases, J shed 5 bases, and the junction held 12 bases outside the gene matches. Written as DNA, the CDR3 is TGTGCCAGTGGAGCCGACAGGGATCGCCACGAGCAGTACTTC. Translation gives CASGADRDRHEQYF.

The chain is built from TRBV5-6 and TRBJ2-1; D may be TRBD2 (6 bases). Germline V CDR1 and CDR2: SGHDT, YYEEEE. The V end lost 4 bases, the J end lost 5 bases, and 19 bases lay between the germline ends. The CDR3 consists of 16 residues. The CDR3 protein is CASSRPPLALNNEQFF. The CDR3 DNA reads as TGTGCCAGCAGCCGTCCCCCGCTAGCGCTAAACAATGAGCAGTTCTTC.

The CDR3: CASSSDSFNYGYTF. CDR3 DNA sequence: TGTGCCAGCAGTTCCGACAGCTTTAACTATGGCTACACCTTC. J is TRBJ1-2 and V is TRBV6-6, with D possibly being TRBD1 (5 bases). This CDR3 is built from 14 residues. Germline V gives CDR1 MNHNY, CDR2 SVGAGI (reference sequence). Trimming cost V 4 bases and J 1 base, with 10 bases left between them.

The chain has TRBV27 and TRBJ1-1; D remains ambiguous. Trimming cost V 3 bases and J 3 bases, with 14 bases left between them. The CDR3 runs 15 residues. CDR1 is MNHEY and CDR2 is SMNVEV in the germline V gene (reference sequence). The CDR3 sequence is CASSFRRAGDTEAFF. The CDR3 bases are TGTGCCAGCAGTTTTCGGAGGGCAGGTGACACTGAAGCTTTCTTT.

The rearrangement joins TRBV5-1 to TRBJ2-2; 8 bases fit TRBD1. Germline V lookup: CDR1 SGHRS, CDR2 YFSETQ. V dropped 4 bases and J dropped 4; count of bases not matched to a gene: 6. The CDR3 is 15 residues long. This CDR3 is CASSPDRVGTGELFF. The CDR3 DNA reads as TGCGCCAGCAGCCCGGACAGGGTAGGCACCGGGGAGCTGTTTTTT.

V usage is TRBV28 and J usage is TRBJ2-3; D call uncertain. Trimming shortened V by 1 base and J by 7 bases, and 9 bases separated the two germline ends. The CDR3 sequence is 13 residues long. In germline, CDR1 is MDHEN, CDR2 SYDVKM. CDR3 bases: TGTGCCAGCAGTTTATATCCCAGGAATACGCAGTATTTT. It specifies CASSLYPRNTQYF.

This clone has just one count. This chain uses TRBV11-3 with TRBJ2-7; tentative D call: TRBD1 (6 bases). Trimming cost V 5 bases and J 5 bases, with 10 bases left between them. The CDR3 contains 12 residues. Per germline, CDR1 SGHNT and CDR2 YENEEA. The CDR3 region has the DNA TGTGCCAGCAGCCGGACAGTGGACGAGCAGTACTTC. Translation gives CASSRTVDEQYF.

This rearrangement joins TRBV7-9 to TRBJ2-3; 7 bases line up with TRBD2. Germline CDR1 and CDR2: SEHNR and FQNEAQ (reference sequence). Germline trimming cut 1 base from V and 0 bases from J; bases unmatched to any gene: 7. The CDR3 covers 17 residues. The CDR3 reads CASSLESSGDSTDTQYF. DNA of the CDR3: TGTGCCAGCAGCTTAGAATCAAGCGGGGACAGCACAGATACGCAGTATTTT.

This clone was picked up one time. V and J are TRBV28 and TRBJ2-5, with D perhaps TRBD2 (6 bases). V was clipped by 3 bases and J by 2 bases, with 19 bases between them. The CDR3 covers 17 residues. CDR1 and CDR2 (germline): MDHEN, SYDVKM. CDR3 coding DNA: TGTGCCAGCAGTTTCGTAGGGGTAGCGGAGTTACAAGAGACCCAGTACTTC. Amino acid sequence: CASSFVGVAELQETQYF.

This chain joins TRBV29-1 and TRBJ1-1; 8 positions agree with TRBD1. J gave up 5 bases and V 3 bases, and 20 bases lay outside the gene matches. CDR3 length: 18 residues. The germline V gene encodes CDR1 SQVTM and CDR2 ANQGSEA. The CDR3 loop reads CSVDPGSAQGDEWTEAFF. In DNA form, the CDR3 reads TGCAGCGTTGACCCCGGGTCGGCACAGGGGGACGAATGGACTGAAGCTTTCTTT.

The rearrangement uses TRBV4-1 and TRBJ2-4; maybe TRBD2 (5 bases). The CDR3 sequence is 14 residues long. CDR1 and CDR2 from the germline V gene are MGHRA and YSYEKL. Between the trimmed V and J ends, which lost 0 bases and 5 bases, there was a span of 8 bases. The CDR3 here is CASSQDLGENIQYF. CDR3 sequence (DNA): TGCGCCAGCAGCCAAGATCTCGGGGAAAACATTCAGTACTTC.

Here the CDR3 reads CASSPSWNQPQHF. The CDR3 DNA reads TGCGCCAGCAGTCCATCATGGAATCAGCCCCAGCATTTT. The chain is built from TRBV23-1 and TRBJ1-5; D remains unclear. TRBV23-1 carries the ORF label, with uncertain function. The CDR3 spans 13 residues. Trimming left V 4 bases short and J 4 bases short, with 8 bases between.

The chain recombines TRBV6-1 with TRBJ2-1, with 7 bases fitting TRBD2. This CDR3 comprises 15 residues. The trim removed 9 bases at V and 7 bases at J, leaving 15 bases unmatched. Looked up from germline, CDR1 is MNHNS and CDR2 is SASEGT. The CDR3 loop reads CARKVGRSGVNEQFF. CDR3 DNA sequence: TGTGCCAGGAAGGTCGGGAGGTCAGGTGTTAATGAGCAGTTCTTC.

This chain links TRBV15 with TRBJ2-7, with D hard to call. Germline V lookup: CDR1 LNHNV, CDR2 YYDKDF (reference sequence). Trimming stripped 1 base from V and 6 bases from J, with 16 bases between. CDR3 length: 15 amino acids. CDR3 nucleotides: TGTGCCACCAGCAGAGTGCTAATTGCAGCACCCGAGCAGTACTTC. Residues: CATSRVLIAAPEQYF.